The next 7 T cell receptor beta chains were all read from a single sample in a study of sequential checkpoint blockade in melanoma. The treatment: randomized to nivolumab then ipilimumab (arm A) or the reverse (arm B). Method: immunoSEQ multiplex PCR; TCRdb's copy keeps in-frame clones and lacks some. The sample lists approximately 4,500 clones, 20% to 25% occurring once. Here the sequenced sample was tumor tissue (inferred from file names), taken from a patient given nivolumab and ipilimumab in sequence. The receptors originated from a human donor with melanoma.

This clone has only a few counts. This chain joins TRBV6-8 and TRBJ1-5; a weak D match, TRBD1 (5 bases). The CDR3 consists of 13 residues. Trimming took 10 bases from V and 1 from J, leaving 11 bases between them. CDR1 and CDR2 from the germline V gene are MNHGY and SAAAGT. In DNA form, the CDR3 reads TGTGCCACCAGAGGGGAAAGCAATCAGCCCCAGCATTTT. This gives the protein CATRGESNQPQHF.

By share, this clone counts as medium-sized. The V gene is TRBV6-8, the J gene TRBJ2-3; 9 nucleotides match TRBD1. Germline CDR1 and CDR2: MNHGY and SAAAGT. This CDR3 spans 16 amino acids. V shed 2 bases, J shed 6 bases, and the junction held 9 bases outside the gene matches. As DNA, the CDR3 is TGTGCCAGCAGTTACAAGACAGGGGGTGCCTCGGATACGCAGTATTTT. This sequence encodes CASSYKTGGASDTQYF.

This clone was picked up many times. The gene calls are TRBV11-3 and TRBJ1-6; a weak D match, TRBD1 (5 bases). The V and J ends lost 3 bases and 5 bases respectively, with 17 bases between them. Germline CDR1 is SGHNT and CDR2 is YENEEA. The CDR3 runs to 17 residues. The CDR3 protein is CASSLEGTRDHNSPLHF. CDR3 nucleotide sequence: TGTGCCAGCAGCTTGGAGGGGACCAGGGACCATAATTCACCCCTCCACTTT.

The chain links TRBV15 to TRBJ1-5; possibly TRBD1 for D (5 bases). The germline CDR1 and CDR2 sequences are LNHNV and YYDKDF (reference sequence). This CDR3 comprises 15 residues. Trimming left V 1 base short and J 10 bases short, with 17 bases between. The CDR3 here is CATSRGRDRGIPQHF. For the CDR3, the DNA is TGTGCCACCAGCAGAGGAAGGGACCGCGGAATACCCCAGCATTTT.

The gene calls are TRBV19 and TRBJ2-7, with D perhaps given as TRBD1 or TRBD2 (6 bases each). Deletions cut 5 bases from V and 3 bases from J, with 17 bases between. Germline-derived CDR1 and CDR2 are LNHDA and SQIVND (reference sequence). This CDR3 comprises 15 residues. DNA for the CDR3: TGTGCCAGTAGTGCGGGACACACAAACTACTACGAGCAGTACTTC. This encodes CASSAGHTNYYEQYF.

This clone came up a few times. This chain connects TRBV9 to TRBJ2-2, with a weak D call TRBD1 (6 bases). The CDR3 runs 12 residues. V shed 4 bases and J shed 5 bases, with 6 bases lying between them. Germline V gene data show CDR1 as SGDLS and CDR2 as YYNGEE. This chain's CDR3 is CASSTGTGELFF. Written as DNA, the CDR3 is TGTGCCAGCAGCACAGGGACCGGGGAGCTGTTTTTT.

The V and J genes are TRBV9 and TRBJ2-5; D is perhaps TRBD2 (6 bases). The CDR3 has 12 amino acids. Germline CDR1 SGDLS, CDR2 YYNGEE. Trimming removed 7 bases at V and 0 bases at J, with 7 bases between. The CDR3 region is CASGGNQETQYF. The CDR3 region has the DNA TGTGCCAGCGGGGGGAACCAAGAGACCCAGTACTTC.